This TCR beta chain was captured by sequencing in a study of CD8+CD57+ T cells in acquired aplastic anemia. Those patients picked for sequencing had displayed CD8+CD57+ cell expansion on flow cytometry. TCR beta VDJ and CDR3 profiling used genomic DNA as template. One entry per CDR3 protein results from TCRdb running MiXCR on the reads. Of 95,000 to 150,000 distinct CDR3 sequences listed, approximately 61% are singletons. The receptor was derived from a human donor with aplastic anemia. The sequencing input was sorted CD4+, CD8+, or CD8+CD57+ T cells (not recorded which) from PBMCs.

DNA of the CDR3: TGTGCCAGTGAAAAAAGCTCTGGAAACACCATATATTTT. It translates to CASEKSSGNTIYF. The chain carries TRBV7-9 and TRBJ1-3; no definite D call. Germline V gene data show CDR1 as SEHNR and CDR2 as FQNEAQ (reference sequence). Between the trimmed V and J ends, which lost 9 bases and 0 bases, there was a span of 9 bases. The CDR3 loop spans 13 amino acids.